The 22 T cell receptor beta chains presented below share a single source sample, sequenced in a study of T cell responses to AZD1222 COVID-19 vaccine. TCRdb keeps only in-frame clones here, not all; method: immunoSEQ multiplex PCR. Of 95,000 to 150,000 clones detected, roughly nine tenths appear once; the ten largest clones hold 4.4%. The source material was peripheral blood, sampled on day 0 of AZD1222 vaccination. The receptors here all came from an adult in good health.

This chain joins TRBV18 and TRBJ1-1; D is ambiguous. Trimming left V 6 bases short and J 0 bases short, with 8 bases between. The germline V gene has CDR1 KGHSH and CDR2 LQKENI. The CDR3 length is 13 residues. In DNA, the CDR3 is TGTGCCAGCTCCGGGAGTTTGAACACTGAAGCTTTCTTT. Translating it yields CASSGSLNTEAFF.

The chain is built from TRBV10-3 and TRBJ2-3; D possibly uses TRBD1 or TRBD2 (5 bases each). V was clipped by 9 bases and J by 0 bases, with 10 bases between them. Germline V CDR1 and CDR2: ENHRY, SYGVKD. CDR3 size: 13 residues. Here the CDR3 reads CAMGEGSTDTQYF. CDR3 in DNA: TGTGCCATGGGAGAGGGGAGCACAGATACGCAGTATTTT.

The chain is built from TRBV6-5 and TRBJ1-5; TRBD1 agrees at 7 bases. J lost 6 bases, V lost 4 bases, and 9 bases had no gene match. Looked up from germline, CDR1 is MNHEY and CDR2 is SVGAGI. The length of the CDR3 is 15 residues. The CDR3 DNA follows: TGTGCCAGCAGTTCCCACGGGAGGGGGCCTCAGCCCCAGCATTTT. It is translated as CASSSHGRGPQPQHF.

The chain is built from TRBV4-2 and TRBJ1-2; 7 bases agree with TRBD1. This CDR3 has 14 amino acids. The V and J ends lost 1 base and 8 bases, in that order; junction bases with no gene match: 7. Germline V gene lookup returns CDR1 LGHNA and CDR2 YNFKEQ. CDR3 sequence reads: CASSQAEQGRGYTF. The DNA for the CDR3 is TGTGCCAGCAGCCAAGCCGAACAGGGGAGAGGCTACACCTTC.

The chain has TRBV10-3 and TRBJ2-7, with 9 nucleotides matching TRBD1. Per germline, CDR1 ENHRY and CDR2 SYGVKD. With 10 bases clipped from V and 0 bases from J, the junction kept 7 bases outside the gene matches. CDR3 length equals 14 residues. The CDR3 bases are TGTGCCACGCAACGGGACAGGGACTCCTACGAGCAGTACTTC. Its translation is CATQRDRDSYEQYF.

The chain couples TRBV27 to TRBJ2-7; 7 bases agree with TRBD1. This CDR3 is 13 amino acids long. Trimming cost V 6 bases and J 2 bases; bases outside gene matches: 4. Germline CDR1 is MNHEY and CDR2 is SMNVEV (reference sequence). The CDR3, as DNA: TGTGCCAGCAGCCCCGACAGGGCCTACGAGCAGTACTTC. Translated, it gives CASSPDRAYEQYF.

The chain joins TRBV9 to TRBJ1-2; tentatively, D is TRBD1 (6 bases). The V gene lost 0 bases and the J gene lost 3 bases, with 12 bases spanning the gap. Germline assignment: CDR1 SGDLS and CDR2 YYNGEE. There are 15 residues in the CDR3. The CDR3 nucleotides are TGTGCCAGCAGCGTAGGGGGGGGCGTAGACTATGGCTACACCTTC. Its protein product is CASSVGGGVDYGYTF.

The chain is built from TRBV7-2 and TRBJ1-4; TRBD1 matches 7 bases. The germline gives CDR1 SGHTA, CDR2 FQGNSA. The CDR3 is 15 residues long. V trimming: 4 bases; J trimming: 5 bases; junction bases outside the gene matches: 7. CDR3 region: CASSSYRGLNEKLFF. CDR3 nucleotide sequence: TGTGCCAGCAGCTCCTACAGGGGTCTGAATGAAAAACTGTTTTTT.

CDR3 DNA sequence: TGTGCCATCAGTGCCGTGCGCGGGTCTAGCTCCTACGAGCAGTACTTC. This gives the protein CAISAVRGSSSYEQYF. This chain connects TRBV10-3 to TRBJ2-7; D might be TRBD2 (5 bases). CDR1 is ENHRY and CDR2 is SYGVKD in the germline V gene. Trimming removed 4 bases at V and 0 bases at J, with 16 bases between. The CDR3 covers 16 residues.

V and J are TRBV18 and TRBJ1-1; D not certain. Germline loops: CDR1 KGHSH, CDR2 LQKENI. V gave up 6 bases and J gave up 1 base, with 15 bases separating them. CDR3 length: 15 residues. The CDR3 here is CASSRFKQENTEAFF. DNA for the CDR3: TGTGCCAGCTCGAGGTTCAAGCAGGAGAACACTGAAGCTTTCTTT.

The chain joins TRBV7-2 to TRBJ2-5, with D possibly TRBD2 on 5 matching bases. V shed 5 bases and J shed 6 bases, with 13 bases lying between them. This CDR3 has 13 residues. Per germline, CDR1 SGHTA and CDR2 FQGNSA. The CDR3 protein is CASSQSRGQTQYF. In nucleotides, the CDR3 is TGTGCCAGCAGCCAGTCCCGGGGTCAGACCCAGTACTTC.

The chain uses TRBV5-1 and TRBJ1-2, with 8 bases fitting TRBD1. This CDR3 comprises 16 residues. The germline V gene encodes CDR1 SGHRS and CDR2 YFSETQ. Trimming cost V 0 bases and J 0 bases; bases outside gene matches: 4. The CDR3 region has the DNA TGCGCCAGCAGCTTGGAAGGACAGGGATCTAACTATGGCTACACCTTC. Translation gives CASSLEGQGSNYGYTF. Full variable domain (remainder filled in from reference TRBV5-1 and TRBJ1-2): KAGVTQTPRYLIKTRGQQVTLSCSPISGHRSVSWYQQTPGQGLQFLFEYFSETQRNKGNFPGRFSGRQFSNSRSEMNVSTLELGDSALYLCASSLEGQGSNYGYTFGSGTRLTVV.

The chain carries TRBV9 and TRBJ2-3, with D maybe TRBD1 (6 bases). CDR1 is SGDLS, CDR2 YYNGEE, per germline. This CDR3 is 16 amino acids long. The V end lost 0 bases, the J end lost 2 bases, and 13 bases lay between the germline ends. The CDR3 loop reads CASSVEQGRVTDTQYF. For the CDR3, the DNA is TGTGCCAGCAGCGTAGAACAGGGTAGGGTCACAGATACGCAGTATTTT.

This clone was seen many times. V gene TRBV5-1 combines with J gene TRBJ2-3, with 8 bases that match TRBD1. The CDR3 totals 16 residues. CDR1 SGHRS and CDR2 YFSETQ come from the germline V gene. The V gene end was trimmed by 3 bases and the J gene end by 4 bases; junction bases not matched to a gene: 10. The CDR3 DNA reads TGCGCCAGCAGCTCTTTAGGCAGGGGGCAGGCAGATACGCAGTATTTT. It encodes CASSSLGRGQADTQYF.

This clone came up once. The genes are TRBV18 and TRBJ2-3; D tentatively fits TRBD1 or TRBD2 (5 bases each). The ends were cut back, 3 bases at V and 7 bases at J, with 17 bases in the middle. The V gene's germline CDR1 is KGHSH and CDR2 LQKENI. The length of the CDR3 is 15 residues. CDR3 protein: CASSPIVGEGNTQYF. CDR3 DNA: TGTGCCAGCTCACCGATCGTGGGAGAGGGGAATACGCAGTATTTT. The whole variable domain, filled in from reference TRBV18 and TRBJ2-3, reads NAGVMQNPRHLVRRRGQEARLRCSPMKGHSHVYWYRQLPEEGLKFMVYLQKENIIDESGMPKERFSAEFPKEGPSILRIQQVVRGDSAAYFCASSPIVGEGNTQYFGPGTRLTVL.

The chain couples TRBV9 to TRBJ2-6; 9 bases match TRBD2. Germline-derived CDR1 and CDR2 are SGDLS and YYNGEE. The CDR3 length is 19 residues. V lost 0 bases, J lost 0 bases, and 7 bases stayed unmatched. Here the CDR3 reads CASSVALAGANSGANVLTF. In DNA form, the CDR3 reads TGTGCCAGCAGCGTAGCATTAGCGGGGGCTAACTCTGGGGCCAACGTCCTGACTTTC.

The chain couples TRBV28 to TRBJ2-1; D gene unclear. Germline V CDR1 and CDR2: MDHEN, SYDVKM. The CDR3 length is 11 residues. V was pared by 4 bases and J by 9 bases, with 7 bases between. Here the CDR3 DNA reads TGTGCCAGCAGTTCCTGGCTTGAGCAGTTCTTC. This sequence encodes CASSSWLEQFF. Looking up the rest from reference TRBV28 and TRBJ2-1 gives the full variable domain: DVKVTQSSRYLVKRTGEKVFLECVQDMDHENMFWYRQDPGLGLRLIYFSYDVKMKEKGDIPEGYSVSREKKERFSLILESASTNQTSMYLCASSSWLEQFFGPGTRLTVL.

V and J are TRBV12-3 or TRBV12-4 and TRBJ2-2; the D is unclear. Trimming took off 8 bases at V and 5 bases at J, with 9 bases between the two ends. This CDR3 spans 12 amino acids. The CDR3 loop is CASVLTTGELFF. Here the CDR3 DNA reads TGTGCCAGCGTCCTGACAACCGGGGAGCTGTTTTTT.

The chain carries TRBV5-1 and TRBJ2-1; 9 positions agree with TRBD1. Germline V gene lookup returns CDR1 SGHRS and CDR2 YFSETQ. V lost 4 bases to trimming and J lost 3 bases; unmatched junction nucleotides: 5. CDR3 length: 15 amino acids. Written as DNA, the CDR3 is TGCGCCAGCAGCCCGGCGGGACAGGGCTACAATGAGCAGTTCTTC. This codes for CASSPAGQGYNEQFF. The entire variable domain, with the rest obtained from reference TRBV5-1 and TRBJ2-1, is as follows: KAGVTQTPRYLIKTRGQQVTLSCSPISGHRSVSWYQQTPGQGLQFLFEYFSETQRNKGNFPGRFSGRQFSNSRSEMNVSTLELGDSALYLCASSPAGQGYNEQFFGPGTRLTVL.

This sequence joins TRBV2 and TRBJ1-2; perhaps TRBD1 as D (6 bases). The germline V gene has CDR1 SNHLY and CDR2 FYNNEI. This CDR3 comprises 15 residues. The V gene lost 2 bases and the J gene lost 4 bases, with 14 bases spanning the gap. This CDR3 is CASSERSGGVYGYTF. The CDR3 DNA sequence: TGTGCCAGCAGTGAACGTTCGGGGGGCGTCTATGGCTACACCTTC.

This chain joins TRBV3-1 (or the pseudogene TRBV3-2) and TRBJ2-1, with TRBD2 matching over 10 bases. There are 18 residues in the CDR3. The V gene's germline CDR1 is LGHDT and CDR2 YNNKEL (reference sequence). V gave up 2 bases and J gave up 3 bases; unmatched junction bases: 10. CDR3 bases: TGTGCCAGCAGCCAAAGGGCTAGCGGGGGCCCTTTCTACAATGAGCAGTTCTTC. Its protein is CASSQRASGGPFYNEQFF.

The chain couples TRBV10-3 to TRBJ2-7; tentative D call: TRBD1 (6 bases). V lost 3 bases and J lost 1, with 13 bases in between. CDR3 length: 15 amino acids. Germline CDR1 and CDR2: ENHRY and SYGVKD. The CDR3 reads CAISDGDRSSYEQYF. DNA for the CDR3: TGTGCCATCAGTGATGGAGACAGGAGTTCCTACGAGCAGTACTTC.